This T cell receptor beta chain was profiled in a study of shared T cell receptors in the human thymus (dated by TCRdb to about 2021). About the full investigation: The study examined how self-reactive, shared T-cell receptor alpha chains are generated in the human thymus.

Concerning this clone itself: Its antigen target is currently unknown. No much larger clone exists at a distance of one base, and base qualities are not known.

Preparation of the library involved the immunoSEQ multiplex PCR assay. TCRdb's version of the immuneACCESS table is confined to in-frame rearrangements and falls short of the full clone set. An unresolved V gene accounts for under half of the shortfall where checked; the remainder is of unknown origin. The sample table records hundreds of thousands of clones; around three quarters of these occur just once. The ten largest clones add up to about 0.014% of the sample. Measured from the cysteine to the phenylalanine, the CDR3 is 14 residues long. The only DNA kept is the CDR3, 42 bases in frame from the first base. Between the V and J ends, shortened by 1 base and 0 bases respectively, the junction contains 7 bases. The germline V gene encodes CDR1 SGHNT and CDR2 YYREEE (reference sequence). The data were also submitted as part of a second study, on human thymus T cells. As the second publication notes: The donors were immunologically healthy infants in Finland who had open corrective cardiac surgery for congenital heart defects. Thymus tissue was obtained as surgical resects removed during corrective cardiac surgery. Biased V and J gene segment usage appeared to be present in both thymic and peripheral blood repertoires. According to the related research, thymic TCR repertoires were highly overlapping among unrelated individuals. The study used under 10 infant thymus samples plus four related peripheral blood samples to characterize TCR alpha and beta repertoires. The infant donors were about 6 to 244 days old, and the cohort included six or seven males and two females. Thymocytes were mechanically released from the tissue and were stored as pellets of 10-30 million cells at -70 degrees C. A QIAsymphony instrument was used to extract genomic DNA from the frozen cell pellets. The immunoSEQ multiplex PCR assay was used to amplify the TCRB and TCRAD loci from a standardized quantity of quality-controlled genomic DNA. The amplicons spanned the V(D)J region and were long enough to cover the CDR3 and allow V and J genes to be identified. The commercial immunoSEQ service was used to sequence amplicons on an Illumina platform. Primer bias and sequencing errors were corrected as previously described, and TCRAD and TCRB were defined on the basis of the IMGT database. Repertoires were analysed with immunoSEQ Analyzer 3.0 and VDJTools, covering basic statistics, V/J segment usage, diversity estimates, rarefaction and pairwise overlap. Diversity was estimated using the Chao1, ChaoE, Efron-Thisted, Shannon and inverse Simpson indices, and was also estimated on datasets down-sampled to the size of the smallest sample. Repertoire overlap used strict matching of CDR3 nucleotide sequence, V gene and J gene, with Jaccard-based multidimensional scaling clustering. Thymus samples yielded on average roughly 800,000 unique TCRB clonotypes, compared with around 91,000 from blood samples.

The rearranged chain carries TRBV5-4 and TRBJ1-2, with no D gene named confidently. This TCR derives from a boy younger than two with a congenital heart defect. Donor details come from another sample of the same person, matched by shared clones. The sequenced sample was thymocytes. The nucleotide sequence is given as TGTGCCAGCAGCTTGACAGCCACTAACTATGGCTACACCTTC. Translated, it reads CASSLTATNYGYTF.